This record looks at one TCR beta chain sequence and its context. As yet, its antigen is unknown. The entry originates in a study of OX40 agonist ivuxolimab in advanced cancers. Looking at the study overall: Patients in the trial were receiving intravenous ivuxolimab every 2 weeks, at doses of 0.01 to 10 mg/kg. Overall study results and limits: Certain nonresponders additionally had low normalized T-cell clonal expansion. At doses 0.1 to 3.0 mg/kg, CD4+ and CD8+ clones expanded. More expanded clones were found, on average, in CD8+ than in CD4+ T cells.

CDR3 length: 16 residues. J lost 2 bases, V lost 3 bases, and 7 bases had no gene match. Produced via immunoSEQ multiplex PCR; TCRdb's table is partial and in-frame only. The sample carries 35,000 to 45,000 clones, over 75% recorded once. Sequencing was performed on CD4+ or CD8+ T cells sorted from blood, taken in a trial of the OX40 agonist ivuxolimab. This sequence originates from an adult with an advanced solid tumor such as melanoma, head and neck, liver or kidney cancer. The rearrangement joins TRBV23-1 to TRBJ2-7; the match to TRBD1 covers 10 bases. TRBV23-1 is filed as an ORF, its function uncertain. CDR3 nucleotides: TGCGCCAGCAGTCACCCCGGGACAGGGGAAACCTACGAGCAGTACTTC. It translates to CASSHPGTGETYEQYF.